This T cell receptor beta chain was found in a study of blood T cell repertoires in COVID-19. The germline CDR1 and CDR2 sequences are ENHRY and SYGVKD. The CDR3 length is 13 residues. Trimming cost V 4 bases and J 6 bases, with 11 bases left between them. The assay was immunoSEQ multiplex PCR, and TCRdb's table has in-frame clones only and misses some. The table has around 220,000 clones, about 81% seen once. Enrolled during active infection, Seattle patients were then followed longitudinally. The TCR was taken from a woman of 80 years or more with COVID-19, enrolled during active disease. The sequencing input was peripheral blood. This chain connects TRBV10-3 to TRBJ2-3; perhaps TRBD2 as D (5 bases). This CDR3 is CAISGGSPDTQYF. The CDR3 nucleotides read TGTGCCATCAGTGGTGGGAGTCCGGATACGCAGTATTTT.